This T cell receptor beta chain appears in the sequencing data of a study of T cell responses to AZD1222 COVID-19 vaccine. Some clones are missing from TCRdb's copy, which holds only in-frame ones; the method was immunoSEQ multiplex PCR. The sample lists about 110,000 clones; around 82% were seen once. Sequenced material: peripheral blood, taken on day 0 of AZD1222 vaccination. The receptor's source is an adult in good health.

The CDR3 sequence: CASSLGGTATYEQYF. CDR3 nucleotides: TGTGCCAGCAGTCTAGGCGGGACGGCGACCTACGAGCAGTACTTC. V and J are TRBV28 and TRBJ2-7, with D perhaps TRBD2 (6 bases). V lost 5 bases and J lost 2, with 16 bases in between. From germline, CDR1 is MDHEN and CDR2 SYDVKM. The CDR3 loop spans 15 amino acids.